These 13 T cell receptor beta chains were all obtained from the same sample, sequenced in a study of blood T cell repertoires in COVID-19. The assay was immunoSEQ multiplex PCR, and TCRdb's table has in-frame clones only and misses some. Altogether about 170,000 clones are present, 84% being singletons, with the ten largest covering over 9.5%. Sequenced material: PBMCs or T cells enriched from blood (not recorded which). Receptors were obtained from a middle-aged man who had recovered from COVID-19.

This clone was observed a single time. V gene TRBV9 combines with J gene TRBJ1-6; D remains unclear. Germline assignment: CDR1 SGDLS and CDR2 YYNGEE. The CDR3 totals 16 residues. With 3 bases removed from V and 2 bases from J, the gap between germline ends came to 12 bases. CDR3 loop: CASSDRSGTYNSPLHF. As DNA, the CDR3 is TGTGCCAGCAGCGACCGGTCGGGGACCTATAATTCACCCCTCCACTTT.

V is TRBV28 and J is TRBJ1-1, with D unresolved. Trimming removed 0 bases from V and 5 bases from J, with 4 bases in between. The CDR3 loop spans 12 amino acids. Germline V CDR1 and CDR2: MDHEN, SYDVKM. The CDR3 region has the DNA TGTGCCAGCAGTTTATGGAGGACTGAAGCTTTCTTT. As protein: CASSLWRTEAFF.

The CDR3 sequence is CAWSLQRRQFF. CDR3 coding DNA: TGTGCCTGGAGCCTTCAGCGCAGGCAGTTCTTC. The chain employs TRBV30 and TRBJ2-1; D not certain. V was cut by 3 bases and J by 12 bases, with 12 bases left in between. CDR3 length equals 11 residues. CDR1 is GTSNPN and CDR2 is SVGIG in the germline V gene (reference sequence).

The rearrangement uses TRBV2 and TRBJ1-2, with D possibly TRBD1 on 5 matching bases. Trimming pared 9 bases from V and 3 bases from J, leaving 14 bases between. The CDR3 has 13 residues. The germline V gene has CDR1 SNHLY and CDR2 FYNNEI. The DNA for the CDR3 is TGTGCCAGAGGGGCAGGGCGTGACTATGGCTACACCTTC. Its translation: CARGAGRDYGYTF. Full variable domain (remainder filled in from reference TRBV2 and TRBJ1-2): EPEVTQTPSHQVTQMGQEVILRCVPISNHLYFYWYRQILGQKVEFLVSFYNNEISEKSEIFDDQFSVERPDGSNFTLKIRSTKLEDSAMYFCARGAGRDYGYTFGSGTRLTVV.

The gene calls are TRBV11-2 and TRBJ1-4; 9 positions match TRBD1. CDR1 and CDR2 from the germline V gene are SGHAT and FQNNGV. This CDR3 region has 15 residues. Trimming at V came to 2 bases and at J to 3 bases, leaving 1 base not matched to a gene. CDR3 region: CASSLTGGPNEKLFF. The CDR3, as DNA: TGTGCCAGCAGCTTAACAGGGGGCCCTAATGAAAAACTGTTTTTT.

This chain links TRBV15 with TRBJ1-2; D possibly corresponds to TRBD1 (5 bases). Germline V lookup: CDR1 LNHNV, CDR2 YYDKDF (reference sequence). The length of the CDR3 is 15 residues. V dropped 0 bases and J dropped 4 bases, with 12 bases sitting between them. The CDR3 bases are TGTGCCACCAGCAGAGATATGGGGGGAGGCTATGGCTACACCTTC. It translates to CATSRDMGGGYGYTF.

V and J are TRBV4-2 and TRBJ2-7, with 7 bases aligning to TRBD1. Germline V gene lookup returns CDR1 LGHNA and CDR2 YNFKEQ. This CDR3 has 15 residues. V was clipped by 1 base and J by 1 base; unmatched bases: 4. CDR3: CASSQVGTDSYEQYF. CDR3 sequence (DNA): TGTGCCAGCAGCCAAGTCGGGACAGATTCCTACGAGCAGTACTTC.

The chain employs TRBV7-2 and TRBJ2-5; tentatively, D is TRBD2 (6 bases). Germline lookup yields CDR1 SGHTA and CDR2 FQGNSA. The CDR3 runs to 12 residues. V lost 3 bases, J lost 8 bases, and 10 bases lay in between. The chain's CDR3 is CASSFGAGTQYF. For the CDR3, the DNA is TGTGCCAGCAGCTTCGGGGCGGGAACCCAGTACTTC.

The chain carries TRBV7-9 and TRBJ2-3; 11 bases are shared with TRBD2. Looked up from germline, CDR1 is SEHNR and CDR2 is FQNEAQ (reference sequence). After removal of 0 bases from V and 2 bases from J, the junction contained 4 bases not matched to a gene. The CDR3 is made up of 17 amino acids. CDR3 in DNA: TGTGCCAGCAGCTTAGCGTCTAGCGGGGGGTACACAGATACGCAGTATTTT. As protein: CASSLASSGGYTDTQYF.

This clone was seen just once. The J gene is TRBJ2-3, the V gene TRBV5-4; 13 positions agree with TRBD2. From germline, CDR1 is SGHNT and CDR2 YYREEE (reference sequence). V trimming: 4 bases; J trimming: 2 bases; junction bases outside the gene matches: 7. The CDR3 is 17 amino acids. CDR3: CASSPGTSGAHTDTQYF. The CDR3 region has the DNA TGTGCCAGCAGCCCCGGGACTAGCGGGGCCCACACAGATACGCAGTATTTT.

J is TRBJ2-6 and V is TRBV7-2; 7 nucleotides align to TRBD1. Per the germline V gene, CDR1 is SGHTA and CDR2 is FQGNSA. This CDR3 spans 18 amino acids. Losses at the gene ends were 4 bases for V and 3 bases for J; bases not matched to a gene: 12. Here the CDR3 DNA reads TGTGCCAGCAGCTCCTCAGGGGGTCAATCTTTTGGGGCCAACGTCCTGACTTTC. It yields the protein CASSSSGGQSFGANVLTF.

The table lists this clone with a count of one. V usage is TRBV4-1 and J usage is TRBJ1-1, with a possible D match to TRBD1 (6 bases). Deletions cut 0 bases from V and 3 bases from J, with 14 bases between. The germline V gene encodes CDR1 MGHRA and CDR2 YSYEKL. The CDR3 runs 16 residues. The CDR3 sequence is CASSQDSGGLDTEAFF. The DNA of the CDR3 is TGCGCCAGCAGCCAAGATAGCGGGGGCCTTGACACTGAAGCTTTCTTT.

CDR3 nucleotides: TGTGCCAGCAGTTCCTCAGGGAGGGCCAGGGATACGCAGTATTTT. It translates to CASSSSGRARDTQYF. The chain has TRBV28 and TRBJ2-3, with TRBD2 identical over 7 bases. After removal of 4 bases from V and 6 bases from J, the junction contained 10 bases not matched to a gene. Germline CDR1 MDHEN, CDR2 SYDVKM. CDR3 length equals 15 residues.